Following are 22 T cell receptor beta chains from one sample sequenced in a study of blood T cell repertoires in COVID-19. Sequencing was performed with immunoSEQ multiplex PCR; in TCRdb, only in-frame clones are kept and a portion is missing. In the table there are around 200,000 clones, roughly 87% of which are singletons. Sequencing input: peripheral blood. The receptors shown here come from a man aged 35 to 55 with active or convalescent COVID-19.

J is TRBJ2-7 and V is TRBV3-1 (or the pseudogene TRBV3-2); 12 nucleotides align to TRBD2. The CDR3 has 14 amino acids. V gave up 2 bases and J gave up 6 bases; unmatched junction bases: 2. Germline loops: CDR1 LGHDT, CDR2 YNNKEL (reference sequence). For the CDR3, the DNA is TGTGCCAGCAGCCAAACTAGCGGGGGGTCCGAGCAGTACTTC. As protein: CASSQTSGGSEQYF.

In its sample, this clone was seen once. This chain joins TRBV7-6 and TRBJ2-1; D is perhaps TRBD2 (5 bases). CDR3 length equals 15 residues. V lost 1 base and J 3 bases, leaving 10 bases between the germline ends. CDR1 is SGHVS and CDR2 is FNYEAQ in the germline V gene. The CDR3 loop is CASSLVGGFYNEQFF. CDR3 nucleotide sequence: TGTGCCAGCAGCTTAGTAGGCGGGTTCTACAATGAGCAGTTCTTC.

The chain carries TRBV19 and TRBJ2-1; possible D gene TRBD2, 6 bases. The CDR3 runs 14 residues. Trimming took off 3 bases at V and 8 bases at J, with 14 bases between the two ends. Germline V gene sequence: CDR1 LNHDA, CDR2 SQIVND (reference sequence). CDR3 region: CASSMVGRGDEQFF. In nucleotides, the CDR3 is TGTGCCAGTAGTATGGTGGGGCGCGGGGATGAGCAGTTCTTC.

The chain combines TRBV5-1 with TRBJ1-6; 9 bases agree with TRBD1. The CDR3 loop spans 15 amino acids. V dropped 3 bases and J dropped 5; count of bases not matched to a gene: 3. The germline CDR1 and CDR2 sequences are SGHRS and YFSETQ. In DNA form, the CDR3 reads TGCGCCAGCAGCTCATGGACAGGGGATAATTCACCCCTCCACTTT. It is translated as CASSSWTGDNSPLHF.

The chain couples TRBV2 to TRBJ1-5; the D is unclear. The germline V and J ends were trimmed by 3 bases and 0 bases, with 6 bases remaining between them. CDR3 length equals 14 residues. Germline values: CDR1 SNHLY, CDR2 FYNNEI. The CDR3 protein is CASSEEYSNQPQHF. DNA of the CDR3: TGTGCCAGCAGTGAGGAGTATAGCAATCAGCCCCAGCATTTT.

The V gene is TRBV30, the J gene TRBJ2-3; TRBD1 matches 7 bases. This CDR3 is built from 14 residues. Germline assignment: CDR1 GTSNPN and CDR2 SVGIG (reference sequence). The junction had 3 bases not matched to a gene; V was cut back by 3 bases and J by 0 bases. CDR3 DNA sequence: TGTGCCTGGAGAGGGACAGTGAGCACAGATACGCAGTATTTT. This sequence encodes CAWRGTVSTDTQYF.

This clone was recorded once. The chain couples TRBV5-1 to TRBJ1-3, with 8 bases that match TRBD1. Looked up from germline, CDR1 is SGHRS and CDR2 is YFSETQ. The CDR3 runs to 15 residues. Trimming took 3 bases from V and 3 from J; bases not matched to a gene: 5. In DNA form, the CDR3 reads TGCGCCAGCAGCTGGACAGGGAGTAGTGGAAACACCATATATTTT. Translating gives CASSWTGSSGNTIYF.

V gene TRBV27 combines with J gene TRBJ1-1; 9 bases are shared with TRBD1. Germline V gene lookup returns CDR1 MNHEY and CDR2 SMNVEV (reference sequence). CDR3 length: 18 residues. The V and J ends lost 2 bases and 0 bases, in that order; junction bases with no gene match: 10. DNA of the CDR3: TGTGCCAGCAGTTTAGCCTACCCCACAGGGGGCCTGAACACTGAAGCTTTCTTT. This codes for CASSLAYPTGGLNTEAFF.

The V call is TRBV4-2, the J call TRBJ1-5; 9 bases align to TRBD1. Trimming at V came to 2 bases and at J to 7 bases, leaving 18 bases not matched to a gene. Germline values: CDR1 LGHNA, CDR2 YNFKEQ. The CDR3 is made up of 19 amino acids. In DNA, the CDR3 is TGTGCCAGCAGCCAAACCCAGGACAGGGGATCTGGGGTTCGACAGCCCCAGCATTTT. Its translation: CASSQTQDRGSGVRQPQHF.

The gene calls are TRBV27 and TRBJ1-2; D remains ambiguous. This CDR3 is built from 14 residues. Trimming left V 2 bases short and J 2 bases short, with 9 bases between. The germline V gene has CDR1 MNHEY and CDR2 SMNVEV (reference sequence). The DNA for the CDR3 is TGTGCCAGCAGTTTAGCGTCGGTGAACTATGGCTACACCTTC. This translates into CASSLASVNYGYTF.

A few counts support this clone. The CDR3 spells CASSFYREQQYSNQPQHF. DNA for the CDR3: TGTGCCAGCAGCTTTTATCGCGAACAGCAGTATAGCAATCAGCCCCAGCATTTT. This chain links TRBV12-1 with TRBJ1-5; the table's D call, TRBD1, has no DNA check behind it. TRBV12-1 is marked as a pseudogene. This CDR3 is built from 18 residues.

The CDR3 spells CASSNSREGETQYF. The CDR3, as DNA: TGTGCCAGCAGCAATTCTCGAGAGGGAGAGACCCAGTACTTC. The chain uses TRBV5-6 and TRBJ2-5, with D perhaps TRBD2 (5 bases). Trimming took 4 bases from V and 4 from J, leaving 14 bases between them. The CDR3 is 14 residues long. The germline gives CDR1 SGHDT, CDR2 YYEEEE.

The rearrangement uses TRBV18 and TRBJ2-6; possible D gene TRBD1, 6 bases. The CDR3 contains 16 residues. Germline V CDR1 and CDR2: KGHSH, LQKENI. The V end lost 4 bases, the J end lost 4 bases, and 14 bases lay between the germline ends. CDR3 DNA sequence: TGTGCCAGCTCACACAGGGCCCGGGCGGGGGCCAACGTCCTGACTTTC. This sequence encodes CASSHRARAGANVLTF.

The chain uses TRBV7-9 and TRBJ1-1; 7 positions agree with TRBD1. The length of the CDR3 is 13 residues. The V and J ends lost 5 bases and 1 base, in that order; junction bases with no gene match: 1. Per the germline V gene, CDR1 is SEHNR and CDR2 is FQNEAQ (reference sequence). CDR3 protein: CASSRQGNTEAFF. CDR3 sequence (DNA): TGTGCCAGCAGCCGACAGGGGAACACTGAAGCTTTCTTT.

Remarks on this clone: Other nucleotide sequences from this sample produce the same CDR3. The chain links TRBV5-5 to TRBJ1-4; D remains ambiguous. Looked up from germline, CDR1 is SGHKS and CDR2 is YYEKEE (reference sequence). There are 12 residues in the CDR3. The V and J ends lost 4 bases and 8 bases respectively, with 9 bases between them. CDR3 sequence: CASSPPGEKLFF. In nucleotides, the CDR3 is TGTGCCAGCAGCCCCCCGGGGGAAAAACTGTTTTTT.

V gene TRBV19 combines with J gene TRBJ1-1; D is unclear. Germline V gene sequence: CDR1 LNHDA, CDR2 SQIVND (reference sequence). This CDR3 spans 13 amino acids. V lost 5 bases and J 11 bases, leaving 18 bases between the germline ends. CDR3 nucleotides: TGTGCCAGTAGTTCGGGGATGGGGTTCGAGGCTTTCTTT. Translated: CASSSGMGFEAFF.

The chain employs TRBV4-1 and TRBJ1-4, with D possibly TRBD1 on 6 matching bases. The CDR3 extends over 17 amino acids. V lost 0 bases and J 5 bases, leaving 16 bases between the germline ends. From germline, CDR1 is MGHRA and CDR2 YSYEKL. The CDR3 DNA reads TGCGCCAGCAGCCAAGACGGCAGGGGTCCCGCCAATGAAAAACTGTTTTTT. This encodes CASSQDGRGPANEKLFF.

V usage is TRBV18 and J usage is TRBJ1-3; TRBD1 is a possible D gene (5 bases). The V gene lost 3 bases and the J gene lost 0 bases, with 12 bases spanning the gap. The CDR3 is made up of 16 amino acids. From germline, CDR1 is KGHSH and CDR2 LQKENI. CDR3: CASSPLDSTSGNTIYF. The CDR3 DNA follows: TGTGCCAGCTCACCCCTTGACAGTACCTCTGGAAACACCATATATTTT.

This chain connects TRBV7-3 to TRBJ1-1; 7 nucleotides agree with TRBD1. CDR1 is SGHTA, CDR2 FQGTGA, per germline. V gave up 1 base and J gave up 11 bases; unmatched junction bases: 7. The CDR3 is 13 amino acids. The CDR3: CASSLNAGQLAFF. CDR3 nucleotides: TGTGCCAGCAGCTTAAATGCGGGACAGCTTGCTTTCTTT.

The genes are TRBV19 and TRBJ1-6; 8 nucleotides line up with TRBD1. The V gene's germline CDR1 is LNHDA and CDR2 SQIVND (reference sequence). The CDR3 has 14 amino acids. Trimming at V came to 3 bases and at J to 10 bases, leaving 5 bases not matched to a gene. The CDR3 region has the DNA TGTGCCAGTAGTATTCAGGGGGCGGGATCACCCCTCCACTTT. Residues: CASSIQGAGSPLHF.

The chain has TRBV15 and TRBJ1-3; D not resolved. V was shortened by 8 bases and J by 0 bases, with 8 bases between the two germline ends. Looked up from germline, CDR1 is LNHNV and CDR2 is YYDKDF (reference sequence). This CDR3 comprises 13 residues. CDR3 DNA sequence: TGTGCCACCCGGGGAGCCTCTGGAAACACCATATATTTT. Translating it yields CATRGASGNTIYF.

V gene TRBV27 combines with J gene TRBJ1-6; tentatively, D is TRBD1 (6 bases). This CDR3 contains 16 residues. The V gene's germline CDR1 is MNHEY and CDR2 SMNVEV (reference sequence). Trimming took off 5 bases at V and 7 bases at J, with 18 bases between the two ends. CDR3 protein: CASSPSRGAWNSPLHF. The CDR3 DNA follows: TGTGCCAGCAGTCCCTCCCGGGGGGCTTGGAATTCACCCCTCCACTTT.